The text below deals with one T cell receptor beta chain. Its matching antigen is unknown. V lost 2 bases, J lost 3 bases, and 10 bases lay in between. Germline CDR1 SNHLY, CDR2 FYNNEI. The CDR3 has 14 residues. These data originate in a study of cytomegalovirus exposure and HLA in healthy donors. About the research overall: Across 300 to 400 genotyped donors, more than 75% landed in the Caucasian-associated ancestry cluster. Study-level findings and limits: Analysis performed later showed TCR beta chains linked to HLA being more clonally expanded than equally common others. The authors excluded some V segments, including TRBV6-2 and TRBV6-3, as indistinguishable.

PCR was performed using 60 Vbeta and 13 Jbeta primers. The protocol was immunoSEQ multiplex PCR, while the TCRdb copy is restricted to in-frame clones and leaves out a portion. The table has 200,000 or so clones, around 80% seen once. The clonotype was recovered from a man over 45 in good health and CMV-seronegative. Sequences were obtained from PBMCs. The gene calls are TRBV2 and TRBJ1-2; D gene uncertain. CDR3 region: CASSEIGVYYGYTF. The CDR3, as DNA: TGTGCCAGCAGTGAAATAGGAGTTTACTATGGCTACACCTTC.